The TCR beta chain under discussion was sequenced for a study of breast tumors, draining lymph nodes, adjacent tissues. On this clonotype itself: A junction boundary mismatches the germline segment, possibly from a read error.

MiXCR, run by TCRdb on the multiplex PCR reads, gives a single entry per CDR3 protein. The table has 200,000 or so distinct CDR3 sequences, 25% to 40% seen once. Samples came from axillary lymph nodes draining the breast cancer. Germline loops: CDR1 MNHEY, CDR2 SVGEGT. The CDR3 sequence is 17 residues long. V gene TRBV6-2 or TRBV6-3 combines with J gene TRBJ2-7; perhaps D is TRBD1 or TRBD2 (6 bases each). Sequenced sample: axillary lymph node tissue. This clonotype was sampled from a female donor with breast cancer. Some clones in this sample may be carry-over from other donors' samples. CDR3 in amino acids: CASSHSTGGLGGYEQYF. The CDR3 nucleotides read TGTGCCAGCAGTCACTCGACTGGGGGGCTTGGTGGCTACGAGCAGTACTTC.